This T cell receptor beta chain was captured by sequencing in a study of regulatory T cells in long-lasting Graves disease. General study points: Persistent disease preferred TRBV28, TRBJ1-2 and TRBJ2-5; new disease, TRBV20-1 and TRBJ2-1.

Library construction for TCR beta used iRepertoire HTBI primers and Arm-PCR of CDR3 regions. Original processing methods: Segment identification across samples yielded around 60 TRBV and approximately 15 TRBJ segments. One entry per CDR3 protein, called by TCRdb with MiXCR from the multiplex PCR reads. Here the V and J calls rest on TCRdb's processing, not on the authors' analysis. The top ten hold 6.5% to 10% of the sample, which has roughly 500,000 distinct CDR3 sequences, around 20% seen once. This CDR3 contains 14 residues. The V and J ends lost 3 bases and 1 base respectively, with 7 bases between them. Germline V gene data show CDR1 as SEHNR and CDR2 as FQNEAQ (reference sequence). This clonotype was counted ten times or more. Its antigen remains unidentified. Time point specified: persistent/refractory GD, antithyroid drugs over 5 years with positive TRAb. RNA from PBMCs was the source of the TCR library.

The chain couples TRBV7-9 to TRBJ1-5; D unclear. The clonotype was recovered from a female donor with Graves disease. The specimen comprised peripheral blood mononuclear cells (PBMCs), sampled when the disease was refractory, from a patient treated with antithyroid drugs. The CDR3 here is CASSFSTSNQPQHF. CDR3 DNA: TGTGCCAGCAGCTTTAGTACAAGCAATCAGCCCCAGCATTTT.